This TCR beta chain was recorded in a study of OX40 agonist ivuxolimab in advanced cancers. Study summary: An anti-OX40 (CD134) antibody with agonistic activity, ivuxolimab, was administered to patients. Three patients had partial responses: one hepatocellular carcinoma, two cutaneous melanoma.

Trimming at V came to 1 base and at J to 4 bases, leaving 7 bases not matched to a gene. CDR1 and CDR2 (germline): LNHDA, SQIVND (reference sequence). CDR3 size: 16 residues. Clones were sequenced by immunoSEQ multiplex PCR, and TCRdb holds only the in-frame ones, with some missing. The sample shows 70,000 to 75,000 clones, 84% of them seen only once. The chain combines TRBV19 with TRBJ1-5, with 7 bases matching TRBD1. The TCR was taken from an adult with an advanced solid tumor such as melanoma, head and neck, liver or kidney cancer. This specimen was CD4+ or CD8+ T cells sorted from blood, taken in a trial of the OX40 agonist ivuxolimab. The DNA of the CDR3 is TGTGCCAGTAGTATAGGCCGGGACAGACCGAATCAGCCCCAGCATTTT. Translated, it gives CASSIGRDRPNQPQHF. The full variable domain, in which reference TRBV19 and TRBJ1-5 provide the parts outside the CDR3, is DGGITQSPKYLFRKEGQNVTLSCEQNLNHDAMYWYRQDPGQGLRLIYYSQIVNDFQKGDIAEGYSVSREKKESFPLTVTSAQKNPTAFYLCASSIGRDRPNQPQHFGDGTRLSIL.